The 13 T cell receptor beta chains below were found in one sample sequenced in a study of OX40 agonist ivuxolimab in advanced cancers. The data were produced by immunoSEQ multiplex PCR, yet TCRdb's version contains in-frame clones alone and is incomplete. The sample lists around 80,000 clones; approximately 90% were seen once. This sample comprised CD4+ or CD8+ T cells sorted from blood, obtained in a trial of the OX40 agonist ivuxolimab. The receptors were sampled from an adult with an advanced solid tumor such as melanoma, head and neck, liver or kidney cancer.

V is TRBV5-4 and J is TRBJ2-1, with TRBD2 matching over 9 bases. Trimming cost V 0 bases and J 5 bases; bases outside gene matches: 3. The length of the CDR3 is 15 residues. CDR1 and CDR2 from the germline V gene are SGHNT and YYREEE (reference sequence). The CDR3: CASSLGGRGNNEQFF. The CDR3 coding sequence is TGTGCCAGCAGCTTGGGCGGGAGGGGGAACAATGAGCAGTTCTTC.

The chain recombines TRBV29-1 with TRBJ2-1; 14 bases line up with TRBD2. The CDR3 loop spans 18 amino acids. V lost 6 bases, J lost 0 bases, and 10 bases stayed unmatched. Germline CDR1 SQVTM, CDR2 ANQGSEA. The CDR3 region has the DNA TGCAGCGTCAGACTAGCGGGAGGGCCGGGGAGCTCCTACAATGAGCAGTTCTTC. Its translation: CSVRLAGGPGSSYNEQFF.

The genes are TRBV6-5 and TRBJ1-6, with a possible D match to TRBD1 (6 bases). The CDR3 has 14 amino acids. V lost 7 bases to trimming and J lost 7 bases, with 14 bases between them. CDR1 and CDR2 from the germline V gene are MNHEY and SVGAGI. The DNA for the CDR3 is TGTGCCAGCAAGAGGGGGGCAGGAAATTCACCCCTCCACTTT. Its protein is CASKRGAGNSPLHF.

This sequence joins TRBV30 and TRBJ2-1; 8 bases line up with TRBD2. Per germline, CDR1 GTSNPN and CDR2 SVGIG (reference sequence). The CDR3 covers 14 residues. Germline trimming cut 4 bases from V and 4 bases from J; bases unmatched to any gene: 6. This CDR3 reads CAWIGASGYNEQFF. The CDR3 nucleotides are TGTGCCTGGATTGGGGCTAGCGGGTACAATGAGCAGTTCTTC.

The rearrangement links TRBV19 to TRBJ1-5; 10 nucleotides line up with TRBD1. Germline loops: CDR1 LNHDA, CDR2 SQIVND (reference sequence). The V gene end was trimmed by 4 bases and the J gene end by 0 bases; junction bases not matched to a gene: 6. The CDR3 is 17 residues long. The CDR3 protein is CASSTTGTGDSNQPQHF. The CDR3 DNA reads TGTGCCAGTAGTACTACCGGGACAGGGGATAGCAATCAGCCCCAGCATTTT.

The CDR3 nucleotides are TGTGCCAGCTCACCGGACAGGACCTCCTACGAGCAGTACTTC. It encodes CASSPDRTSYEQYF. V is TRBV18 and J is TRBJ2-7; TRBD1 agrees at 7 bases. The V and J ends lost 3 bases and 0 bases, in that order; junction bases with no gene match: 2. Looked up from germline, CDR1 is KGHSH and CDR2 is LQKENI. This CDR3 comprises 14 residues.

V and J are TRBV7-8 and TRBJ2-3; 11 nucleotides agree with TRBD2. With V trimmed by 5 bases and J by 4 bases, 8 bases remained unmatched. The germline CDR1 and CDR2 sequences are SGHVS and FQNEAQ. The CDR3 is made up of 16 amino acids. For the CDR3, the DNA is TGTGCCAGCAGCCTCGAGGTGGGACTAGCGGCAGATACGCAGTATTTT. Residues: CASSLEVGLAADTQYF.

The rearrangement joins TRBV4-2 to TRBJ2-1, with 9 bases identical to TRBD2. The V segment lost 0 bases and the J segment 7 bases; nucleotides outside the gene matches: 10. Germline CDR1 is LGHNA and CDR2 is YNFKEQ. CDR3 length: 17 residues. This chain's CDR3 is CASSQEPSGGRRNEQFF. In DNA form, the CDR3 reads TGTGCCAGCAGCCAAGAGCCAAGCGGGGGGCGCAGGAATGAGCAGTTCTTC.

The chain is built from TRBV19 and TRBJ2-6, with 9 nucleotides matching TRBD1. The J segment lost 3 bases and the V segment lost 5 bases, leaving 11 bases of the junction unmatched. The CDR3 length is 18 residues. CDR1 LNHDA and CDR2 SQIVND come from the germline V gene (reference sequence). CDR3 region: CASSFGTGGFGGANVLTF. Here the CDR3 DNA reads TGTGCCAGTAGTTTCGGAACAGGGGGCTTCGGTGGGGCCAACGTCCTGACTTTC.

The genes are TRBV30 and TRBJ2-3; the D gene could be TRBD1 or TRBD2 (5 bases each). The germline V gene encodes CDR1 GTSNPN and CDR2 SVGIG (reference sequence). This CDR3 region has 14 residues. The V gene lost 6 bases and the J gene lost 2 bases, with 15 bases spanning the gap. This chain's CDR3 is CACDTGTNTDTQYF. DNA of the CDR3: TGTGCCTGCGACACCGGGACGAACACAGATACGCAGTATTTT. Based on the CDR3 plus reference TRBV30 and TRBJ2-3, the full variable domain is SQTIHQWPATLVQPVGSPLSLECTVEGTSNPNLYWYRQAAGRGLQLLFYSVGIGQISSEVPQNLSASRPQDRQFILSSKKLLLSDSGFYLCACDTGTNTDTQYFGPGTRLTVL.

The V call is TRBV19, the J call TRBJ2-7, with 9 positions matching TRBD1. V lost 10 bases to trimming and J lost 7 bases; unmatched junction nucleotides: 14. The CDR3 extends over 14 amino acids. Per germline, CDR1 LNHDA and CDR2 SQIVND (reference sequence). The CDR3: CATQRDRDQEEQYF. The CDR3 DNA follows: TGTGCCACCCAAAGGGACAGGGATCAAGAAGAGCAGTACTTC.

This clone came up a few times. V gene TRBV5-8 combines with J gene TRBJ2-1; the match to TRBD1 covers 9 bases. Germline V gives CDR1 SGHTS, CDR2 YDEGEE. V gave up 4 bases and J gave up 4 bases; unmatched junction bases: 9. The CDR3 is made up of 16 amino acids. This CDR3 reads CASSPGTGIMYNEQFF. The CDR3 bases are TGTGCCAGCAGCCCTGGGACAGGGATTATGTACAATGAGCAGTTCTTC.

This chain uses TRBV9 with TRBJ2-5, with D unclear. Trimming left V 4 bases short and J 9 bases short, with 16 bases between. The CDR3 contains 13 residues. The germline V gene has CDR1 SGDLS and CDR2 YYNGEE. The CDR3 DNA is TGTGCCAGCAGCTCCCGTTTAGCTGGGGCCCAGTACTTC. Its protein is CASSSRLAGAQYF.